The present T cell receptor beta chain was sequenced within a study of a mutant IDH1 vaccine in newly diagnosed glioma. Study as a whole: The study held visit V12 at week 35 and visit V13 at week 47. Study-level findings and limits: Vaccination elicited immune responses in approximately 93% of patients.

The table came from immunoSEQ multiplex PCR; TCRdb's copy has only in-frame clones and leaves some out. The sample consists of roughly 46,000 clones, 65% to 85% of them appearing once. The germline CDR1 and CDR2 sequences are WNHNN and SYGVQD (reference sequence). The V end lost 0 bases, the J end lost 4 bases, and 7 bases lay between the germline ends. The CDR3 extends over 14 amino acids. Time point: week 47, end of study. Vaccinated patients received 300 ug of mutant IDH1 20-mer peptide per dose, with topical imiquimod. This clone was seen only a few times. What it binds is unknown. This chain joins TRBV10-1 and TRBJ1-3; D is undetermined. This TCR derives from a woman in her 30s with glioma. Some clones in this sample may be carry-over from other donors' samples. Here the sequenced sample was PBMCs, taken from a glioma patient whose treatment included an IDH1 peptide vaccine. CDR3: CASSESNVGNTIYF. The CDR3 DNA is TGCGCCAGCAGTGAGTCTAACGTCGGAAACACCATATATTTT.